Shown below are 25 T cell receptor beta chains from a single sample sequenced in a study of T cell repertoires in cytomegalovirus infection. MiXCR, applied by TCRdb to the reads, yields one record per CDR3 protein. The sample carries 250,000 to 300,000 distinct CDR3 sequences, 25% recorded once. The specimen was PBMCs. The source is a human donor in good health (CMV status not recorded). Some clones in this sample may be carry-over from other donors' samples.

This chain joins TRBV6-1 and TRBJ1-6; maybe TRBD1 (5 bases). This CDR3 spans 15 amino acids. CDR1 and CDR2 (germline): MNHNS, SASEGT. Trimming removed 6 bases at V and 2 bases at J, with 11 bases between. CDR3 in DNA: TGTGCCAGCAGGAGTCCAGGGCCCTATAATTCACCCCTCCACTTT. Amino acids: CASRSPGPYNSPLHF.

The chain recombines TRBV11-3 with TRBJ2-5; the D gene could be TRBD1 or TRBD2 (5 bases each). From germline, CDR1 is SGHNT and CDR2 YENEEA. This CDR3 comprises 14 residues. V lost 5 bases to trimming and J lost 5 bases, with 15 bases between them. CDR3 in amino acids: CASSHGTERETQYF. CDR3 sequence (DNA): TGTGCCAGCAGCCACGGGACGGAGAGGGAGACCCAGTACTTC.

The V call is TRBV5-5, the J call TRBJ2-4, with TRBD1 matching over 10 bases. There are 12 residues in the CDR3. J gave up 12 bases and V 4 bases, and 4 bases lay outside the gene matches. CDR1 and CDR2 (germline): SGHKS, YYEKEE (reference sequence). CDR3 residues: CASSARDRGQYF. The DNA of the CDR3 is TGTGCCAGCAGCGCCCGGGACAGGGGTCAGTACTTC.

This clonotype was seen more than once but under ten times. This chain uses TRBV7-9 with TRBJ1-6; D gene uncertain. The germline gives CDR1 SEHNR, CDR2 FQNEAQ (reference sequence). This CDR3 has 14 amino acids. The ends were cut back, 2 bases at V and 5 bases at J, with 7 bases in the middle. The CDR3 coding sequence is TGTGCCAGCAGCTTAAACATCAATAATTCACCCCTCCACTTT. Translated, it gives CASSLNINNSPLHF.

V usage is TRBV20-1 and J usage is TRBJ1-2; TRBD1 agrees at 7 bases. After removal of 0 bases from V and 0 bases from J, the junction contained 7 bases not matched to a gene. The CDR3 runs to 16 residues. CDR1 DFQATT and CDR2 SNEGSKA come from the germline V gene (reference sequence). CDR3 protein: CSARETGAPANYGYTF. CDR3 nucleotides: TGCAGTGCTAGAGAAACAGGGGCCCCAGCTAACTATGGCTACACCTTC.

V gene TRBV29-1 combines with J gene TRBJ1-5; TRBD1 is a possible D gene (5 bases). This CDR3 comprises 13 residues. CDR1 and CDR2 from the germline V gene are SQVTM and ANQGSEA. Deletions cut 4 bases from V and 6 bases from J, with 13 bases between. The CDR3 protein is CSVAGEVGQPQHF. Here the CDR3 DNA reads TGCAGCGTTGCGGGGGAGGTGGGTCAGCCCCAGCATTTT.

The chain links TRBV6-2 or TRBV6-3 to TRBJ2-7; TRBD2 might be the D (6 bases). The germline CDR1 and CDR2 sequences are MNHEY and SVGEGT. The CDR3 covers 13 residues. V lost 6 bases and J lost 3, with 12 bases in between. The CDR3 nucleotides read TGTGCCAGCAGAAGACTAGGGAACTACGAGCAGTACTTC. Translation: CASRRLGNYEQYF.

The chain is built from TRBV7-9 and TRBJ2-2; 7 bases line up with TRBD2. The CDR3 spans 17 residues. The ends lost 5 bases at V and 5 bases at J; junction bases unmatched: 14. Germline-derived CDR1 and CDR2 are SEHNR and FQNEAQ (reference sequence). The DNA of the CDR3 is TGTGCCAGCAGCATATGGACGGGGGGTGAACGGACCGGGGAGCTGTTTTTT. Protein: CASSIWTGGERTGELFF.

J is TRBJ2-1 and V is TRBV28; 9 bases line up with TRBD1. Looked up from germline, CDR1 is MDHEN and CDR2 is SYDVKM. The CDR3 runs 14 residues. After removal of 4 bases from V and 10 bases from J, the junction contained 8 bases not matched to a gene. CDR3 coding DNA: TGTGCCAGCAGTTCCCCGGGACAGGGAATGGAGCAGTTCTTC. Translating gives CASSSPGQGMEQFF.

This clonotype has only a few counts. The chain carries TRBV29-1 and TRBJ2-3; D remains unclear. CDR1 and CDR2 (germline): SQVTM, ANQGSEA. This CDR3 has 13 residues. V was cut by 3 bases and J by 2 bases, with 9 bases left in between. CDR3 loop: CSVEGRNTDTQYF. The CDR3 region has the DNA TGCAGCGTTGAGGGCAGAAACACAGATACGCAGTATTTT.

The chain recombines TRBV30 with TRBJ1-6, with a tentative D call TRBD1 (6 bases). Trimming shortened V by 0 bases and J by 10 bases, and 13 bases separated the two germline ends. This CDR3 is built from 14 residues. Germline V CDR1 and CDR2: GTSNPN, SVGIG (reference sequence). The CDR3 DNA sequence: TGTGCCTGGAGTGTGCTGACAGGATCATCACCCCTCCACTTT. Its protein product is CAWSVLTGSSPLHF.

This clonotype has at least ten counts. V gene TRBV7-2 combines with J gene TRBJ1-5; no clear D. The ends were cut back, 1 base at V and 0 bases at J, with 4 bases in the middle. The germline gives CDR1 SGHTA, CDR2 FQGNSA. The CDR3 contains 14 residues. The CDR3 here is CASSLDSSNQPQHF. For the CDR3, the DNA is TGTGCCAGCAGCTTAGATAGTAGCAATCAGCCCCAGCATTTT.

The count of this clonotype is one. V usage is TRBV2 and J usage is TRBJ2-5, with D perhaps TRBD2 (6 bases). With 6 bases removed from V and 5 bases from J, the gap between germline ends came to 13 bases. The CDR3 has 13 residues. Germline CDR1 SNHLY, CDR2 FYNNEI. This CDR3 reads CASRVTSWETQYF. DNA for the CDR3: TGTGCCAGCAGGGTTACTAGCTGGGAGACCCAGTACTTC.

This clonotype was seen at least ten times. The chain combines TRBV28 with TRBJ2-1; 8 bases fit TRBD2. V was pared by 6 bases and J by 8 bases, with 6 bases of the junction left unmatched. Germline lookup yields CDR1 MDHEN and CDR2 SYDVKM. CDR3 size: 13 residues. This CDR3 reads CASRGSGVHEQFF. CDR3 nucleotide sequence: TGTGCCAGCAGAGGTAGCGGGGTCCATGAGCAGTTCTTC.

V usage is TRBV7-2 and J usage is TRBJ2-7; no reliable D call. V was trimmed by 2 bases and J by 6 bases, leaving 14 bases between them. The CDR3 runs 14 residues. CDR1 and CDR2 from the germline V gene are SGHTA and FQGNSA. Here the CDR3 DNA reads TGTGCCAGCAGCTTATTATCCCCCCCTTCCGAGCAGTACGTC. Translating gives CASSLLSPPSEQYV.

The rearrangement joins TRBV7-2 to TRBJ2-1; 9 nucleotides line up with TRBD1. The CDR3 is 16 residues long. Looked up from germline, CDR1 is SGHTA and CDR2 is FQGNSA. The J segment lost 2 bases and the V segment lost 0 bases, leaving 2 bases of the junction unmatched. The CDR3 reads CASSLAGQGPYNEQFF. The CDR3 DNA reads as TGTGCCAGCAGCTTAGCGGGACAGGGACCCTACAATGAGCAGTTCTTC.

V and J are TRBV5-4 and TRBJ2-7; the match to TRBD2 covers 7 bases. Looked up from germline, CDR1 is SGHNT and CDR2 is YYREEE (reference sequence). V was pared by 4 bases and J by 2 bases, with 9 bases of the junction left unmatched. This CDR3 is 15 amino acids long. The CDR3 spells CASSQGLAVAYEQYF. CDR3 nucleotides: TGTGCCAGCAGCCAAGGGCTAGCGGTAGCCTACGAGCAGTACTTC.

The J gene is TRBJ2-7, the V gene TRBV28, with a weak D call TRBD2 (7 bases). The CDR3 is 15 residues long. Germline V gives CDR1 MDHEN, CDR2 SYDVKM. V was trimmed by 7 bases and J by 1 base, leaving 17 bases between them. The CDR3 region has the DNA TGTGCCAGCACCCTATTGGGAGGGACATCCTACGAGCAGTACTTC. It codes for CASTLLGGTSYEQYF.

This clonotype was seen many times. The rearrangement links TRBV7-2 to TRBJ1-6; weak D call: TRBD1 (5 bases). This CDR3 has 16 residues. Trimming cost V 5 bases and J 7 bases, with 18 bases left between them. The V gene's germline CDR1 is SGHTA and CDR2 FQGNSA. The CDR3 DNA reads as TGTGCCAGCAGCCTTCCTCAGGGATTACGGAATTCACCCCTCCACTTT. Translating gives CASSLPQGLRNSPLHF.

This sequence joins TRBV20-1 and TRBJ2-7; D possibly corresponds to TRBD2 (5 bases). The CDR3 has 14 amino acids. V dropped 4 bases and J dropped 2 bases, with 15 bases sitting between them. Germline CDR1 and CDR2: DFQATT and SNEGSKA (reference sequence). CDR3: CSAIKRPETYEQYF. The CDR3 DNA reads TGCAGTGCTATAAAGCGGCCAGAGACCTACGAGCAGTACTTC.

This clonotype has just a few counts. The CDR3 loop is CASSSTPGTGVEQYF. CDR3 coding DNA: TGTGCCAGCAGCTCAACCCCCGGGACAGGGGTCGAGCAGTACTTC. The J gene is TRBJ2-7, the V gene TRBV7-3, with TRBD1 identical over 10 bases. CDR3 length: 15 residues. From germline, CDR1 is SGHTA and CDR2 FQGTGA. Losses at the gene ends were 4 bases for V and 6 bases for J; bases not matched to a gene: 9.

The chain is built from TRBV18 and TRBJ2-1; D uncertain. The CDR3 covers 11 residues. Trimming removed 3 bases from V and 8 bases from J, with 5 bases in between. Germline CDR1 is KGHSH and CDR2 is LQKENI. The CDR3 nucleotides are TGTGCCAGCTCACCGCTCGATGAGCAGTTCTTC. Amino acids: CASSPLDEQFF.

This clonotype has just a few counts. The chain recombines TRBV11-2 with TRBJ1-2; 9 positions agree with TRBD1. CDR3 length: 14 amino acids. Germline-derived CDR1 and CDR2 are SGHAT and FQNNGV. V trimming: 5 bases; J trimming: 8 bases; junction bases outside the gene matches: 9. This chain's CDR3 is CASSARGQGRGYTF. The DNA for the CDR3 is TGTGCCAGCAGCGCTAGGGGACAGGGTAGGGGCTACACCTTC.

This clonotype was counted at least ten times. The CDR3 region has the DNA TGTGCCAGCAGCCAGGGACTAGCGGGAGGGCCGGAAGGTACGCAGTATTTT. It encodes CASSQGLAGGPEGTQYF. The chain is built from TRBV7-2 and TRBJ2-3; 16 bases are shared with TRBD2. The CDR3 is 17 residues long. Germline trimming cut 5 bases from V and 8 bases from J; bases unmatched to any gene: 10. Germline assignment: CDR1 SGHTA and CDR2 FQGNSA.

The rearrangement joins TRBV4-1 to TRBJ2-3; TRBD2 aligns across 9 bases. The V gene's germline CDR1 is MGHRA and CDR2 YSYEKL. With 0 bases clipped from V and 6 bases from J, the junction kept 13 bases outside the gene matches. This CDR3 spans 18 amino acids. CDR3 loop: CASSQERWRASGEDTQYF. The CDR3 DNA is TGCGCCAGCAGCCAAGAGCGGTGGCGGGCTAGCGGGGAGGATACGCAGTATTTT.